A selection of T cell receptor beta chains follows, all from one sample in a study of blood T cells in healthy people across ages. TCRdb reprocessed the 5' RACE reads with MiXCR, giving one entry per CDR3 protein. The sample lists over 1.5 million distinct CDR3 sequences, around 50% occurring once. Sequencing was carried out using blood. These receptors originate from a woman in her thirties or forties in good health. The CDR3 runs from the conserved cysteine through the conserved F or W. The D gene is left open where the match is weak. Clone size is not always given. Where it is, it says once, few, many or a class for expanded clones.

clone_size	v_call	j_call	d_call	cdr3_aa	cdr3_nt
few	TRBV11-2	TRBJ2-7	NA	CASSLDRGRGYEQYF	TGTGCCAGCAGCTTAGATCGGGGTCGCGGCTACGAGCAGTACTTC
few	TRBV7-9	TRBJ1-1	TRBD1	CASSAGQGADTEAFF	TGTGCCAGCAGCGCCGGACAGGGGGCGGACACTGAAGCTTTCTTT
few	TRBV7-2	TRBJ2-4	NA	CASTLRPANENIQYF	TGTGCCAGCACCCTCCGCCCGGCGAATGAAAACATTCAGTACTTC
NA	TRBV4-3	TRBJ2-2	TRBD2	CASSQVSLAGDTGELFF	TGCGCCAGCAGCCAAGTGAGCCTAGCGGGGGACACCGGGGAGCTGTTTTTT
few	TRBV7-2	TRBJ2-1	TRBD2	CASSSKTSGAYNEQFF	TGTGCCAGCAGTTCAAAGACTAGCGGGGCTTACAATGAGCAGTTCTTC
NA	TRBV7-6	TRBJ2-1	NA	CASSQRYGDEQFF	TGTGCCAGCAGCCAGAGATACGGGGATGAGCAGTTCTTC
few	TRBV7-9	TRBJ2-5	NA	CASSLSREGTQYF	TGTGCCAGCAGCCTTAGCCGCGAGGGGACCCAGTACTTC
few	TRBV5-5	TRBJ2-5	TRBD1	CASGIWTGQETQYF	TGTGCCAGCGGAATATGGACAGGACAAGAGACCCAGTACTTC
NA	TRBV7-2	TRBJ1-6	NA	CASSPGGIIGNSPLHF	TGTGCCAGCAGCCCCGGAGGAATCATCGGGAATTCACCCCTCCACTTT
NA	TRBV20-1	TRBJ2-1	NA	CSARALADEQFF	TGCAGTGCTAGAGCCCTGGCGGATGAGCAGTTCTTC
few	TRBV24-1	TRBJ1-5	TRBD1	CATSPGTGIFQPQHF	TGTGCCACCAGTCCCGGGACAGGGATATTCCAGCCCCAGCATTTT
NA	TRBV7-7	TRBJ2-3	NA	CASSRARGDTQYF	TGTGCTAGCAGCCGGGCCAGGGGAGATACGCAGTATTTT
NA	TRBV9	TRBJ2-6	TRBD1	CASSVAPMTGLSSGANVLTF	TGTGCCAGCAGCGTAGCCCCAATGACAGGGCTCAGCTCTGGGGCCAACGTCCTGACTTTC
NA	TRBV20-1	TRBJ2-3	NA	CSAPPETSTDTQYF	TGCAGTGCTCCCCCAGAGACCTCCACAGATACGCAGTATTTT
few	TRBV6-2/TRBV6-3	TRBJ2-7	NA	CASTPRRGSYEQYF	TGTGCCAGCACCCCTAGGCGAGGGTCTTACGAGCAGTACTTC
NA	TRBV6-2/TRBV6-3	TRBJ2-7	NA	CASSYLEYEQYF	TGTGCCAGCAGTTACCTTGAGTACGAGCAGTACTTC
few	TRBV12-3/TRBV12-4	TRBJ2-7	NA	CASSRTRTGTYEQYF	TGTGCCAGCAGCCGAACCCGGACGGGGACCTACGAGCAGTACTTC
few	TRBV5-1	TRBJ2-7	NA	CASSLIGYDEQYF	TGCGCCAGCAGCTTGATCGGGTACGACGAGCAGTACTTC
NA	TRBV6-5	TRBJ1-1	NA	CASSYMGEEAFF	TGTGCCAGCAGTTACATGGGAGAGGAAGCTTTCTTT
NA	TRBV5-6	TRBJ2-4	NA	CASSLVAGQGNIQYF	TGTGCCAGCAGCTTGGTGGCAGGGCAAGGGAACATTCAGTACTTC
few	TRBV27	TRBJ2-5	TRBD2	CASSSRLAGGLQTQYF	TGTGCCAGCAGTTCCCGGCTAGCGGGGGGGCTACAGACCCAGTACTTC
NA	TRBV5-5	TRBJ1-1	TRBD1	CASSLVVAGGTEAFF	TGTGCCAGCAGCTTGGTAGTCGCAGGGGGCACTGAAGCTTTCTTT
NA	TRBV4-1	TRBJ2-4	NA	CASSQEGQGLSERYF	TGCGCCAGCAGCCAAGAGGGGCAGGGATTGAGCGAGCGGTACTTC
few	TRBV28	TRBJ2-7	NA	CASGERYEQYF	TGTGCCAGCGGGGAGAGATACGAGCAGTACTTC
few	TRBV4-3	TRBJ2-5	TRBD2	CASSQDPFTSGGLETQYF	TGCGCCAGCAGCCAAGATCCTTTTACTAGCGGGGGGCTGGAGACCCAGTACTTC